This T cell receptor (beta chain) came from a study of blood T cell repertoires in COVID-19. At the level of the study: Researchers got acute and convalescent COVID-19 samples from the United States, Italy and Spain. In each case, the material was cDNA or gDNA derived from T cells, B-cell-depleted T cells, or PBMCs.

Germline V gene data show CDR1 as SGHTA and CDR2 as FQGNSA. With 4 bases clipped from V and 4 bases from J, the junction kept 6 bases outside the gene matches. CDR3 length: 15 residues. How the authors handled the data: From reference gene primer amplification, estimates of nucleated cell counts were derived. Only in-frame clones appear in the TCRdb table, and some are missing; sequencing was by immunoSEQ multiplex PCR. Clonal size and the V and J genes are those of that table, whereas D and trimming came from the DNA. Of 240,000 or so clones in the sample, under 85% were seen once. This clone occurred a few times.

The chain carries TRBV7-2 and TRBJ2-2, with 7 bases fitting TRBD2. This sequence originates from a man aged 30 to 39 who had recovered from COVID-19. The sequencing sample was made of peripheral blood. The CDR3 here is CASSSGTTGTGELFF. The CDR3 DNA reads TGTGCCAGCAGCTCCGGGACTACTGGCACCGGGGAGCTGTTTTTT.